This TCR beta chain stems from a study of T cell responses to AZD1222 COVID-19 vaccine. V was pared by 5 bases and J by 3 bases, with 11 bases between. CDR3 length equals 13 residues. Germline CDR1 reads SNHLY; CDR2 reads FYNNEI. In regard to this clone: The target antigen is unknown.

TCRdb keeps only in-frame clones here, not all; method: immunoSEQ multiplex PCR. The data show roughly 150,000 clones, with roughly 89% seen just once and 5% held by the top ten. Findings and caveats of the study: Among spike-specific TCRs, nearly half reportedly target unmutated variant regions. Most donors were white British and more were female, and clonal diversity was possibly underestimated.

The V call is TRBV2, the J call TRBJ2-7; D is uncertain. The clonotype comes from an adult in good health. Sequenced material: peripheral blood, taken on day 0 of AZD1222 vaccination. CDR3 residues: CASSYSVRYEQYF. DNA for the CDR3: TGTGCCAGCAGTTACAGCGTCCGCTACGAGCAGTACTTC.